What follows is one TCR beta chain and its context. Its target is not known. The study ran its PCR with 60 Vbeta and 13 Jbeta primers. The repertoire was sequenced with immunoSEQ multiplex PCR; TCRdb's copy has only in-frame clones and lacks some. The sample has approximately 160,000 clones; more than 60% are singletons. These data come from a study of cytomegalovirus exposure and HLA in healthy donors. Study observations and caveats: Apparent HLA restriction characterized most CMV-associated TCR beta chains in a later analysis.

The sequence came from a woman aged 45-59 years in good health and CMV-seropositive. The sequenced sample was PBMCs.

The CDR3 sequence: CASIRAAGSYNEQFF. The CDR3 region has the DNA TGTGCCAGCATCCGAGCGGCAGGCTCCTACAATGAGCAGTTCTTC. The chain uses TRBV7-2 and TRBJ2-1; D is possibly TRBD2 (5 bases). CDR1 is SGHTA and CDR2 is FQGNSA in the germline V gene. The V gene lost 7 bases and the J gene lost 0 bases, with 13 bases spanning the gap. This CDR3 comprises 15 residues.